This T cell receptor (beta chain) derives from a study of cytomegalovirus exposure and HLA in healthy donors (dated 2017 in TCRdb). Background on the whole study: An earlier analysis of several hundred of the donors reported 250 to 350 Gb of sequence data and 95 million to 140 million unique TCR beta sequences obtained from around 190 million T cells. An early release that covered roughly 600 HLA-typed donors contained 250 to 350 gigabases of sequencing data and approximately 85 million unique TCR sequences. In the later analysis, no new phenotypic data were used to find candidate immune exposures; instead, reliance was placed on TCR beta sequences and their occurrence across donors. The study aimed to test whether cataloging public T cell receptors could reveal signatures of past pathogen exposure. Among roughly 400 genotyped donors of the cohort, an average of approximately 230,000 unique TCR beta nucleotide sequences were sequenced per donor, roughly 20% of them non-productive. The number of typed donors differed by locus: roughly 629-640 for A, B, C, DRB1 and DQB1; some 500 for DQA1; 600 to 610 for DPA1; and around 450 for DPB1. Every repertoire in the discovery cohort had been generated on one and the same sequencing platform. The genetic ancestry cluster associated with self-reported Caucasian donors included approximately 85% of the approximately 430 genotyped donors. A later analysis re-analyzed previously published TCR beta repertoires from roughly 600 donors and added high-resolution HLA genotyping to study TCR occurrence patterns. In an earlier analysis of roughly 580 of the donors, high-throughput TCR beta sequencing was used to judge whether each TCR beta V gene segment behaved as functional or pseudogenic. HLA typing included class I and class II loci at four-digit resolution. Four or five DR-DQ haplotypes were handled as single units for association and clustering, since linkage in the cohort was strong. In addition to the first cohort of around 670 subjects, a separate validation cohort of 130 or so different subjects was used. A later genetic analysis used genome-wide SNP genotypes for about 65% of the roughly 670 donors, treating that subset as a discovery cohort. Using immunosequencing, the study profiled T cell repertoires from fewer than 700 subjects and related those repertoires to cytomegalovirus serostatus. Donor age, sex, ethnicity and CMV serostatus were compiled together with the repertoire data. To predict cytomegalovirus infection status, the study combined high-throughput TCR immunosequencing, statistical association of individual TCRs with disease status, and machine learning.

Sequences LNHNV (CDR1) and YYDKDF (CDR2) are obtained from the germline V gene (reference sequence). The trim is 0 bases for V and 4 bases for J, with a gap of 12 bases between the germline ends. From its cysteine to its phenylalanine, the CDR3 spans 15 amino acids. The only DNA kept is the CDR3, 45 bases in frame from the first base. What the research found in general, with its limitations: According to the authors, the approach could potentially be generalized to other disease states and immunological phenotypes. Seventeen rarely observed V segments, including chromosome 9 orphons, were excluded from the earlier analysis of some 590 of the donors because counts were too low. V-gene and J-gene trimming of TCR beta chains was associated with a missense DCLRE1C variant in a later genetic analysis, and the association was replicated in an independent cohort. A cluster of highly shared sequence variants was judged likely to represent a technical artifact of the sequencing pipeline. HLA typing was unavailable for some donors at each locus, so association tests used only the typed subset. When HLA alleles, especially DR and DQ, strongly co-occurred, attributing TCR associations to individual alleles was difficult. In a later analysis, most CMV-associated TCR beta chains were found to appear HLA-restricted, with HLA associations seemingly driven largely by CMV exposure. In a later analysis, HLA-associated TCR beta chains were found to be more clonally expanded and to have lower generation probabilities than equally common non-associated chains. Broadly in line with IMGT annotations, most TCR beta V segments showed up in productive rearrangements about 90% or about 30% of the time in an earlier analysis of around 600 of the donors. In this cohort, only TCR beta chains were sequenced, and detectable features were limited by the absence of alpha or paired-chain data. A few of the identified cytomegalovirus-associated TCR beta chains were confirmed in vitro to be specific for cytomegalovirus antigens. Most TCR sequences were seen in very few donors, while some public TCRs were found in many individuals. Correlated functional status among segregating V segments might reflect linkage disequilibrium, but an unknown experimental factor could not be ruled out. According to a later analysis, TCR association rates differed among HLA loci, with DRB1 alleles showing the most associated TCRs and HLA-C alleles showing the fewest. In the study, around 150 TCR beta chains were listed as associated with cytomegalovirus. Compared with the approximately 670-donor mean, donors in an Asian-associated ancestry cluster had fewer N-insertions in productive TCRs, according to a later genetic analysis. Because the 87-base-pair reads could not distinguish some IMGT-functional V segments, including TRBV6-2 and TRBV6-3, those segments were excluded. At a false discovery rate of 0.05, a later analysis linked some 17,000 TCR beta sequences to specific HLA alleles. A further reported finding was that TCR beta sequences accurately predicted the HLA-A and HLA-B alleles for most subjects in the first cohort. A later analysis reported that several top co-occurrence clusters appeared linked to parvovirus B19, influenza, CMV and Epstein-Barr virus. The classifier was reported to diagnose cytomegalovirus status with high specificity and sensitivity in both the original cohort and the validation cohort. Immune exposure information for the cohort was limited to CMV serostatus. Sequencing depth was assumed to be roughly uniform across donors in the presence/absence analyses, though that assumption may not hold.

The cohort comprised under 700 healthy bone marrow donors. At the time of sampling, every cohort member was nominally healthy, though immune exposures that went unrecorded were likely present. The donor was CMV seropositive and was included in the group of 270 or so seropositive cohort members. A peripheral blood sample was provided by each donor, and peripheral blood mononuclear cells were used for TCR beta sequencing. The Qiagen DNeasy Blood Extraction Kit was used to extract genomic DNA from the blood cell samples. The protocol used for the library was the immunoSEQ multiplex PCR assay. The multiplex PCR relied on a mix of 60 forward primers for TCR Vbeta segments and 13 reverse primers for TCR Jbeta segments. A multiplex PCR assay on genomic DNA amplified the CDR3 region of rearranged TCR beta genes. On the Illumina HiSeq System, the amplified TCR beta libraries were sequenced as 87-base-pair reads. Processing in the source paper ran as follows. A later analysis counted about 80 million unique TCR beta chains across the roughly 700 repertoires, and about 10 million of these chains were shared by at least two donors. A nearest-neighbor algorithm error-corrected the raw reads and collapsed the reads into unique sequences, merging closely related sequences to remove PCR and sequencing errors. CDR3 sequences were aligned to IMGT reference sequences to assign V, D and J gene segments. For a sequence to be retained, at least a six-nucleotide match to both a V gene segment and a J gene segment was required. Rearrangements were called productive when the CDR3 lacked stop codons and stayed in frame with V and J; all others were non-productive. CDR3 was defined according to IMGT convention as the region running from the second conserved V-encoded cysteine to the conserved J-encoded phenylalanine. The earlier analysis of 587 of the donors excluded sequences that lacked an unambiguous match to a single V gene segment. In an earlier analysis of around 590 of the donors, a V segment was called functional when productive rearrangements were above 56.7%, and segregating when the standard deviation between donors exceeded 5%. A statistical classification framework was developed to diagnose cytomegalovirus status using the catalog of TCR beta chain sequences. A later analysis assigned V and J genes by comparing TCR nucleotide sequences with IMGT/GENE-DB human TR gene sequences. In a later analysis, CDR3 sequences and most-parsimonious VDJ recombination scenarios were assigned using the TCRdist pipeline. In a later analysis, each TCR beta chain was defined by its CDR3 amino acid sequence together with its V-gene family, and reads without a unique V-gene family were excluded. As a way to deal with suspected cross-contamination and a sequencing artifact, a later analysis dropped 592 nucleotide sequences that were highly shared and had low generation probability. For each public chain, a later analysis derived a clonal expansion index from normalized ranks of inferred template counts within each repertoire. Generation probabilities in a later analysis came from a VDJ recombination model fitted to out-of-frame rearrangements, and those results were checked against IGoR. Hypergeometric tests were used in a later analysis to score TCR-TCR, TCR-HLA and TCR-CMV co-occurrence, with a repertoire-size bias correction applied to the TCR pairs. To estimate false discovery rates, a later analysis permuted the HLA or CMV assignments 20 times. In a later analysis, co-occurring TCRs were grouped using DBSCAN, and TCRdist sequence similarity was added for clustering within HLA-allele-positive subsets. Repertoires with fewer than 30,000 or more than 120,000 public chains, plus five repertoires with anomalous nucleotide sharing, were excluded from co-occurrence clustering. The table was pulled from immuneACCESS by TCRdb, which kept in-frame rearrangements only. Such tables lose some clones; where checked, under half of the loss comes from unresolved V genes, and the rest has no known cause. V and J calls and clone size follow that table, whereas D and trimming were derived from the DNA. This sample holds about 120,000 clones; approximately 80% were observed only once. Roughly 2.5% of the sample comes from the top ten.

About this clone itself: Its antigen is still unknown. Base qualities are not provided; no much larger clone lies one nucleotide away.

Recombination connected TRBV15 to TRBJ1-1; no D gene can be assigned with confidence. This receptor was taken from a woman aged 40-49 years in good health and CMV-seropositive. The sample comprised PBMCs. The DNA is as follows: TGTGCCACCAGCAGAGATCGTAAACGGGGCACTGAAGCTTTCTTT. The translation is CATSRDRKRGTEAFF.